The sequence of this T cell receptor (beta chain) was determined in a study of blood T cell repertoires in COVID-19 (dated by TCRdb to the early 2020s). Looking at the study overall: Collaborator samples came from the United States, Italy and Spain and covered acute and convalescent phases of COVID-19. The samples were drawn from two sources: the first 160 participants of the ongoing ImmuneRACE study, and 1,200 or so subjects contributed by 6 global collaborators. Sample metadata almost always included a de-identified subject ID, COVID-19 status, age in years and sex. The material from the prospective study consisted of cDNA or gDNA derived from T cells, B-cell-depleted T cells, or PBMCs. Deeply sampled blood TCRbeta repertoires from subjects exposed to, actively infected with, or recovered from COVID-19 were included in the dataset. The repertoires were released in a freely available public database meant as a resource for research on the immune response to SARS-CoV-2. Where available, HLA class I and class II types were obtained from metadata supplied by the sample provider rather than from assay-based typing. General findings and caveats noted by the study authors: How much clinical and demographic metadata was included differed by source and by participant, and the metadata was provided uncurated.

CDR1 is given as MNHNS and CDR2 as SASEGT, both from the germline V gene. The CDR3 contains 16 residues, cysteine and phenylalanine counted. Kept here is only the CDR3 DNA, which spans 48 bases and is read in frame from base 1. Trimming removed 4 bases from V and 0 bases from J; the gene matches leave 5 bases unexplained. In the case of this clone: This receptor's antigen is unknown. No much larger clonotype is one base removed from it; base qualities were not supplied.

Another Seattle source contributed samples from volunteer blood donors who had recovered from COVID-19. Collaborating institutions collected whole blood in K2EDTA tubes following their own protocols. Collaborator samples were shipped for TCRbeta analysis as frozen whole blood, isolated PBMCs, or DNA extracted from either sample type. TCRbeta CDR3 regions were amplified from genomic DNA by means of the immunoSEQ Assay, a bias-controlled multiplex PCR. The paper's processing steps were these. Nucleated cell counts per sample were estimated from amplification of reference gene primers within the assay. To quantify the absolute abundance of each unique TCRbeta CDR3 rearrangement, sequence reads were collapsed and filtered. For each sample, productive Simpson clonality was calculated by taking the square root of Simpson's diversity index across productive rearrangements. Held by TCRdb, this immuneACCESS table contains in-frame sequences only and omits some clones. Under half of the omission traces to an unresolved V gene where checked; the cause of the rest is unknown. The D gene and trimming were derived from the DNA, and the V and J assignments and clone size from that table. The sample includes approximately 240,000 clones, with about 85% observed a single time. Clones ranked in the top ten supply 12% of the sample.

The material sequenced was peripheral blood. The source of this sequence is a woman aged 18-29 years who had recovered from COVID-19. The rearranged segments are TRBV6-1 and TRBJ2-1, with TRBD2 identical over 8 junction bases. The DNA sequence is as follows: TGTGCCAGCAGTGTTGGACTAGCAGGCTCCTACAATGAGCAGTTCTTC. Translated, it gives CASSVGLAGSYNEQFF.